The rows below give T cell receptor beta chains drawn from one sample of a study of shared clonotypes between healthy human individuals. The data were produced by immunoSEQ multiplex PCR, yet TCRdb's version contains in-frame clones alone and is incomplete. The sample includes approximately 2,300,000 clones, around 93% of them seen just once. The sample consisted of naive CD4+ T cells from PBMCs. The receptor source for this set is a man between 18 and 35 years old in good health. Some clones in this sample may be carry-over from other donors' samples. Each CDR3 is given with its conserved first and last residue.

TRBV18	16	TRBJ2-7	CASSPTTGVPIYEQYF
TRBV5-4	14	TRBJ2-1	CASSLRGTYNEQFF
TRBV5-1	14	TRBJ2-7	CASSLEEGPNEQYF
TRBV5-1	14	TRBJ1-2	CASSAGGGFLGYTF
TRBV5-1	15	TRBJ2-1	CASSLGLSSYNEQFF
TRBV29-1	17	TRBJ1-1	CSVSTVGGESLNTEAFF
TRBV9	14	TRBJ1-2	CASSVSQDLGGYTF
TRBV5-1	12	TRBJ2-3	CASSASTDTQYF
TRBV20-1	11	TRBJ1-1	CSASGYTEAFF
TRBV7-3	16	TRBJ2-2	CASSINGGQGTGELFF
TRBV19	13	TRBJ1-1	CASSLDRDTEAFF
TRBV29-1	14	TRBJ2-3	CSSTSRARTDTQYF
TRBV6-1	15	TRBJ1-5	CASRWKHTYYQPQHF
TRBV10-3	18	TRBJ1-5	CAISESGVGAGSNQPQHF
TRBV2	15	TRBJ2-5	CASTQTTEYQETQYF
TRBV30	16	.	CAWSAGGQRLSYEQYF
TRBV18	15	TRBJ2-1	CASSPGQGGGNEQFF
TRBV27	16	TRBJ2-3	CASSQTAPPFSDTQYF
TRBV28	16	TRBJ2-1	CASSRLAGGNPNEQFF
TRBV18	16	TRBJ2-5	CASSPLVSALGETQYF
TRBV9	16	TRBJ2-2	CASSGGTSGRPGELFF
TRBV6-4	17	TRBJ1-2	CASSDTPYSLGTGGEAF
TRBV12-5	15	TRBJ2-1	CASGLEAGAYNEQFF
TRBV19	13	TRBJ2-5	CASSIGRGETQYF
TRBV6-6	15	TRBJ1-5	CASSYWGRGQEAQHF
TRBV28	14	TRBJ1-4	CASSEPATNEKLFF
TRBV2	15	TRBJ1-5	CASSEDSGGDQPQHF
TRBV28	14	TRBJ2-2	CASSVPLLGLELFF
TRBV27	16	TRBJ2-7	CASSKRGTVNPYEQYF
TRBV19	16	TRBJ1-1	CASTSSPAGLGTEAFF
TRBV2	12	TRBJ2-7	CASSFDSYEQYF
TRBV5-1	13	TRBJ2-7	CASSPGFAYEQYF
TRBV5-1	13	TRBJ2-1	CASSLGTYNEQFF
TRBV7-2	15	TRBJ2-1	CASSLAASEYNEQFF
TRBV6-5	14	TRBJ1-2	CASSPDRGRYGYTF
TRBV25-1	16	TRBJ1-6	CASSEWRGRDDSPLHF
TRBV5-1	16	TRBJ1-4	CASSLGTGLGGEKLFF
TRBV7-7	16	TRBJ1-4	CASTIRKGGPNEKLFF
TRBV28	13	TRBJ2-7	CASRKVVRHEQYF
TRBV19	13	TRBJ1-5	CASRDRGIQPQHF
TRBV6-1	16	TRBJ2-5	CASSGPAGTARETQYF
TRBV28	15	TRBJ1-5	CASSFAGLGNQPQHF
TRBV15	16	TRBJ1-1	CATSRRGARGNTEAFF
TRBV2	12	TRBJ2-1	CASSYTYNEQFF
TRBV6-1	14	TRBJ1-5	CASSEETANQPQHF
TRBV19	13	TRBJ2-5	CASSIGPEETQYF
TRBV5-4	18	TRBJ2-1	CASSPRAGTSGRQDEQFF
TRBV5-1	14	TRBJ1-2	CASSLASQGYGYTF
TRBV19	14	TRBJ2-7	CASSSGDKAYEQYF
TRBV5-4	14	TRBJ2-4	CASSLGGRFSIQYF
TRBV7-9	14	TRBJ1-1	CASSLVIGTAEAFF
TRBV5-1	17	TRBJ2-7	CASSLAQGLAGGNEQYF